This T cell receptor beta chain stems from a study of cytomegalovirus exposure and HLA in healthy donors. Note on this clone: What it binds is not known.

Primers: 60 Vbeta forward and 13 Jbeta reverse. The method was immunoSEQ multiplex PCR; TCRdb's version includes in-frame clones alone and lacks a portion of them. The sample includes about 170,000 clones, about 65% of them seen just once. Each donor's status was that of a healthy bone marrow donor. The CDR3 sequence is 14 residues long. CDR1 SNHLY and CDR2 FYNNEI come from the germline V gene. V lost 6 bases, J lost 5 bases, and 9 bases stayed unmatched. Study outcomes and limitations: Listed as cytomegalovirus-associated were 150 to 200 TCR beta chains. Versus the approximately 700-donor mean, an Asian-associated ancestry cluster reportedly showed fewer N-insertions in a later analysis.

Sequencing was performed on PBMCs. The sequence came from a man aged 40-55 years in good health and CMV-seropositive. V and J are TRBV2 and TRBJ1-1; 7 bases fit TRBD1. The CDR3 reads CASSLGTAWTEAFF. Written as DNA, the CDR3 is TGTGCCAGCAGCCTAGGGACAGCATGGACTGAAGCTTTCTTT.